The T cell receptor beta chain described here comes from a study of T cells in Graves' hyperthyroidism and ophthalmopathy. Study-wide background: Once the initial diagnosis was made, peripheral blood was obtained before any treatment. Study-level points and caveats: The blood repertoire included most of the expanded thyroid clonotypes above 0.001.

For this clonotype: Its antigen is not known.

Patients were excluded because of uncontrolled infection, other autoimmune disease, pregnancy or lactation. RNA transcripts served as the template for amplifying TCR beta CDR3 regions. In the first-round RT-PCR of the TCR CDR3, the HTBI primer set was used. Via MiXCR, TCRdb re-called the multiplex PCR reads, giving one row per CDR3 protein. The profile shows about 770,000 distinct CDR3 sequences, roughly 20% of them singletons. Trimming took off 0 bases at V and 1 base at J, with 9 bases between the two ends. The CDR3 runs 15 residues. Looked up from germline, CDR1 is PRHDT and CDR2 is FYEKMQ (reference sequence).

This chain connects TRBV13 to TRBJ1-1; no reliable D call. Material: blood. The clonotype was recovered from a woman aged 45-65 years with Graves' hyperthyroidism that later progressed to Graves' ophthalmopathy. Written as DNA, the CDR3 is TGTGCCAGCAGCTTAGGGCCCAACTCGAACACTGAAGCTTTCTTT. This encodes CASSLGPNSNTEAFF.